Detailed here is one T cell receptor beta chain. This sample is drawn from a study of blood T cell repertoires in COVID-19. Clones were read by immunoSEQ multiplex PCR, and TCRdb kept only the in-frame ones, dropping some. The sample comprises around 400,000 clones, more than 70% of which are singletons, and 2.3% rests with the top ten. It was during active infection that Seattle patients were enrolled and then longitudinally followed. The germline V gene has CDR1 SNHLY and CDR2 FYNNEI. V was cut by 4 bases and J by 5 bases, with 11 bases left in between. The CDR3 covers 14 residues. The specimen was peripheral blood. The chain is built from TRBV2 and TRBJ2-2; the D gene is possibly TRBD2 (7 bases). This receptor was identified in a woman aged 55-75 years with COVID-19, enrolled during active disease. CDR3 in amino acids: CASSGGGGTGELFF. The CDR3 nucleotides are TGTGCCAGCAGTGGAGGGGGAGGGACCGGGGAGCTGTTTTTT.